What follows is one TCR beta chain and its context. The sample is drawn from a study of T cells in Graves' hyperthyroidism and ophthalmopathy. RNA transcripts yielded amplified TCR beta CDR3 regions. The study used the HTBI primer set for a first-round RT-PCR of the TCR CDR3. TCRdb re-called the multiplex PCR reads through MiXCR, storing one row per CDR3 protein. The sample yields hundreds of thousands of distinct CDR3 sequences, roughly 15% seen once. CDR1 and CDR2 from the germline V gene are SQVTM and ANQGSEA. The V end lost 7 bases, the J end lost 3 bases, and 9 bases lay between the germline ends. The length of the CDR3 is 11 residues.

The sample consisted of blood. The V gene is TRBV29-1, the J gene TRBJ2-5, with TRBD2 as a possible D gene (5 bases). This TCR derives from a woman in her forties with Graves' ophthalmopathy. CDR3 in DNA: TGCAGCGGAGGGCTAAAAGAGACCCAGTACTTC. Its protein product is CSGGLKETQYF.